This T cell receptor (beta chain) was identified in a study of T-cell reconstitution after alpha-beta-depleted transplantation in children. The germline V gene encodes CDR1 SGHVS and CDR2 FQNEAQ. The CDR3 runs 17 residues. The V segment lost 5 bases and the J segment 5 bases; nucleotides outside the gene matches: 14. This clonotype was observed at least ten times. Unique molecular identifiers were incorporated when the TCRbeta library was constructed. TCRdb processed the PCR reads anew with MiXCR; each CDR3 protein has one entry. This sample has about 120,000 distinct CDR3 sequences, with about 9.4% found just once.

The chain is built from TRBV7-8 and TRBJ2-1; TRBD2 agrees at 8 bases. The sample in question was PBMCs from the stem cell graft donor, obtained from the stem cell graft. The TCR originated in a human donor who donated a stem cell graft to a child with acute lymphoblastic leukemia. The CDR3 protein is CASSPRGGIMAHNEQFF. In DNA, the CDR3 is TGTGCCAGCAGCCCCCGGGGGGGGATAATGGCCCACAATGAGCAGTTCTTC.